A selection of T cell receptor beta chains follows, all from one sample in a study of T cell responses to AZD1222 COVID-19 vaccine. TCRdb's copy holds only in-frame clones and misses some; the assay was immunoSEQ multiplex PCR. The data contain roughly 140,000 clones, approximately 91% of them seen just once; the ten biggest clones take up about 1.9%. The sample consisted of peripheral blood, taken 28 days after the second AZD1222 dose. All receptors derive from an adult who received the AZD1222 COVID-19 vaccine. The CDR3 runs from the conserved cysteine through the conserved F or W. The D gene is left open where the match is weak. Expanded clones are given a class, and other clones once, few, many or no size at all.

clone size,V gene,J gene,D gene,CDR3 protein,CDR3 DNA
.,TRBV3-1/TRBV3-2,TRBJ1-2,.,CASSSPGRRVGGYTF,TGTGCCAGCAGCTCCCCGGGGCGCCGAGTTGGGGGCTACACCTTC
.,TRBV7-8,TRBJ1-1,TRBD1,CASSIPPGQGMISEAFF,TGTGCCAGCAGCATCCCTCCGGGACAGGGTATGATTTCTGAAGCTTTCTTT
.,TRBV18,TRBJ2-7,.,CASSRQTGANAYEQYF,TGTGCCAGCTCACGTCAAACCGGGGCCAATGCCTACGAGCAGTACTTC
.,TRBV29-1,TRBJ1-2,.,CSVAGANYGYTF,TGCAGCGTTGCGGGGGCCAATTATGGCTACACCTTC
.,TRBV7-9,TRBJ2-1,TRBD2,CASSSSSGGAGDEQFF,TGTGCCAGCAGCTCTTCTAGCGGGGGGGCTGGCGATGAGCAGTTCTTC
.,TRBV19,TRBJ1-2,TRBD1,CASRQTGTGFHHNYGYTF,TGTGCCAGTAGGCAGACCGGGACAGGGTTTCACCATAACTATGGCTACACCTTC
.,TRBV7-2,TRBJ2-2,.,CASSLGSGFPNTGELFF,TGTGCCAGCAGCTTAGGGAGCGGGTTTCCGAACACCGGGGAGCTGTTTTTT
.,TRBV29-1,TRBJ2-2,.,CSVSGLTAAGELFF,TGCAGCGTCTCTGGACTAACGGCGGCCGGGGAGCTGTTTTTT
.,TRBV7-8,TRBJ2-7,.,CASSLDPLTEQYF,TGTGCCAGCAGCTTAGACCCCCTTACCGAGCAGTACTTC
.,TRBV5-1,TRBJ1-6,.,CASSFSDSSPLHF,TGCGCCAGCAGCTTCTCGGACTCCTCACCCCTCCACTTT
.,TRBV2,TRBJ2-2,.,CALLSGPNPGELFF,TGTGCCCTACTGTCCGGACCGAACCCCGGGGAGCTGTTTTTT
.,TRBV7-9,TRBJ1-2,.,CASSPQGTGAYGYTF,TGTGCCAGCAGCCCTCAGGGTACGGGCGCCTATGGCTACACCTTC
.,TRBV5-1,TRBJ2-5,TRBD2,CASSLGGLAGGTQETQYF,TGCGCCAGCAGCTTGGGTGGACTAGCGGGGGGGACCCAAGAGACCCAGTACTTC
once,TRBV18,TRBJ1-2,.,CASSRTESLGNYGYTF,TGTGCCAGCTCTCGGACAGAGAGTTTAGGAAACTATGGCTACACCTTC
.,TRBV6-1,TRBJ2-1,TRBD2,CASSEQGASGANEQFF,TGTGCCAGCAGTGAACAAGGGGCTAGCGGGGCCAATGAGCAGTTCTTC
few,TRBV5-4,TRBJ2-2,.,CASRVGIDPGELFF,TGTGCCAGCAGGGTCGGGATTGACCCCGGGGAGCTGTTTTTT
.,TRBV24-1,TRBJ2-7,TRBD1,CATSELTGSSYEQYF,TGTGCCACCAGTGAGTTGACAGGGAGCTCCTACGAGCAGTACTTC
.,TRBV5-1,TRBJ2-3,.,CASSSRPISTDTQYF,TGCGCCAGCAGCTCTAGGCCCATCTCCACAGATACGCAGTATTTT
.,TRBV12-1,TRBJ1-5,.,CASSFLRDSSFSNQPQHF,TGTGCCAGCAGCTTTTTGCGGGACAGCAGTTTTAGCAATCAGCCCCAGCATTTT
.,TRBV10-1,TRBJ2-7,.,CASSDHLLCGSYEQYF,TGCGCCAGCAGTGACCACCTCCTTTGCGGCTCCTACGAGCAGTACTTC
.,TRBV6-1,TRBJ1-3,.,CASSEVGVSGNTIYF,TGTGCCAGCAGTGAAGTCGGAGTCTCTGGAAACACCATATATTTT
.,TRBV5-1,TRBJ1-2,TRBD1,CASTSEGTGRYGYTF,TGCGCCAGCACCTCCGAGGGGACAGGTCGATATGGCTACACCTTC
.,TRBV20-1,TRBJ2-3,.,CSASGSTDTQYF,TGCAGTGCTAGTGGCTCTACAGATACGCAGTATTTT
.,TRBV29-1,TRBJ1-2,.,CSAPSGGDYGYTF,TGCAGCGCCCCCTCCGGGGGCGACTATGGCTACACCTTC
.,TRBV18,TRBJ2-5,TRBD2,CASSPTSGGQETQYF,TGTGCCAGCTCACCCACTAGCGGGGGCCAAGAGACCCAGTACTTC
.,TRBV19,TRBJ1-5,.,CASTIGGRSINQPQHF,TGTGCCAGTACCATCGGGGGAAGGAGTATCAATCAGCCCCAGCATTTT
.,TRBV2,TRBJ1-4,.,CASSEAGRGEKLFF,TGTGCCAGCAGTGAAGCGGGAAGGGGGGAAAAACTGTTTTTT
.,TRBV7-8,TRBJ1-2,TRBD1,CASSLDRGRPLSYTF,TGTGCCAGCAGCTTAGACAGGGGGCGCCCTCTAAGCTACACCTTC
.,TRBV7-6,TRBJ1-2,.,CASSLLSGAAGYGYTF,TGTGCCAGCAGCTTGCTTTCGGGGGCGGCGGGGTATGGCTACACCTTC
.,TRBV3-1/TRBV3-2,TRBJ2-4,TRBD2,CASSQGTSGGRNIQYF,TGTGCCAGCAGCCAGGGGACTAGCGGGGGTAGAAACATTCAGTACTTC
.,TRBV11-2,TRBJ2-2,.,CASSLVGGIIPGELFF,TGTGCCAGCAGCTTAGTAGGGGGAATTATCCCCGGGGAGCTGTTTTTT
.,TRBV6-2/TRBV6-3,TRBJ1-5,TRBD1,CASSQTGGNQPQHF,TGTGCCAGCAGCCAAACAGGGGGCAATCAGCCCCAGCATTTT
.,TRBV30,TRBJ1-2,.,CAWTLGTVSPYTF,TGTGCCTGGACTCTGGGGACGGTGTCTCCCTACACCTTC
.,TRBV5-6,TRBJ1-3,.,CASSLAGTGNTIYF,TGTGCCAGCAGCTTGGCCGGGACTGGAAACACCATATATTTT
.,TRBV6-5,TRBJ1-2,.,CASSSGGANYGYTF,TGTGCCAGCTCCTCGGGCGGAGCTAACTATGGCTACACCTTC
.,TRBV7-6,TRBJ1-1,.,CASSQNTEAFF,TGTGCCAGCAGCCAGAACACTGAAGCTTTCTTT
.,TRBV11-2,TRBJ1-2,.,CASSPRTPNYGYTF,TGTGCCAGCAGCCCTCGGACACCTAACTATGGCTACACCTTC
.,TRBV18,TRBJ2-7,.,CASSPPDDYEQYF,TGTGCCAGCTCACCACCCGATGACTACGAGCAGTACTTC
.,TRBV6-6,TRBJ2-7,TRBD1,CASSAPGTGFREQYF,TGTGCCAGCAGTGCCCCGGGGACAGGGTTTAGAGAGCAGTACTTC
.,TRBV30,TRBJ1-6,.,CAWSPRFTEASPLHF,TGTGCCTGGAGTCCCAGATTTACGGAGGCTTCACCCCTCCACTTT
.,TRBV7-3,TRBJ2-1,.,CASSLGAGRYNEQFF,TGTGCCAGCAGCTTAGGGGCGGGCCGTTACAATGAGCAGTTCTTC